The present T cell receptor (beta chain) was sequenced within a study of blood T cell repertoires in COVID-19. Germline lookup yields CDR1 SGDLS and CDR2 YYNGEE. After removal of 0 bases from V and 4 bases from J, the junction contained 5 bases not matched to a gene. This CDR3 region has 16 residues. Sequencing used immunoSEQ multiplex PCR; TCRdb keeps in-frame clones, though not all of them. The repertoire has about 190,000 clones, approximately 84% of them found once; the top ten carry 3.2%. The sequencing sample was made of PBMCs or T cells enriched from blood (not recorded which). The TCR comes from a woman aged 25 to 39 who had recovered from COVID-19. This chain joins TRBV9 and TRBJ2-1; 9 bases map to TRBD2. The CDR3 region has the DNA TGTGCCAGCAGCGTAGCTGGGCTAGCGGGGTACAATGAGCAGTTCTTC. Amino acid sequence: CASSVAGLAGYNEQFF.